The source of this T cell receptor (beta chain) is a study of T cells after yellow fever vaccination. The CDR3 has 14 residues. The ends were cut back, 10 bases at V and 4 bases at J, with 17 bases in the middle. The V gene's germline CDR1 is MNHEY and CDR2 SVGAGI. The sample holds many counts of this clonotype. Antigen unknown. TCRdb redid the calling of the 5' RACE reads with MiXCR, one entry per CDR3 protein. This sample has a few hundred thousand distinct CDR3 sequences, with about 4.5% found just once. General observations from the study: The study noted that FACS-sorted repertoires could contain abundant clonotypes contaminating from the bulk population.

This receptor was obtained from a man younger than 35 who received the YFV17D yellow fever vaccine. The material was PBMCs, obtained 15 days after the yellow fever booster vaccination. V gene TRBV6-5 combines with J gene TRBJ1-3, with a weak D call TRBD1 (5 bases). The CDR3 region is CATRQSREGNTIYF. The CDR3 DNA sequence: TGTGCCACCCGACAGAGCCGGGAGGGAAACACCATATATTTT.